Shown below are 28 T cell receptor beta chains from a single sample sequenced in a study of human T cells and chemical hapten exposure. The time point denotes: patch test 1, 2 weeks after DPC sensitization. The treatment here: therapeutic diphenylcyclopropenone sensitization with weekly scalp DPC. TCRdb reprocessed the RACE reads with MiXCR, giving one entry per CDR3 protein. The sample yields tens of thousands of distinct CDR3 sequences, approximately 9.8% seen once. Sequencing was performed on whole blood, taken in connection with sensitization to the hapten diphenylcyclopropenone (DPC). Receptors originate from a woman aged 40 to 49 with alopecia areata. Some clones in this sample may be carry-over from other donors' samples.

Here the CDR3 reads CSTGTAVGEQYF. CDR3 nucleotides: TGCAGTACCGGGACAGCCGTTGGGGAGCAGTACTTC. This chain joins TRBV20-1 and TRBJ2-7; 7 positions match TRBD1. The length of the CDR3 is 12 residues. CDR1 and CDR2 from the germline V gene are DFQATT and SNEGSKA (reference sequence). V lost 8 bases, J lost 7 bases, and 11 bases stayed unmatched.

The rearrangement links TRBV12-3 or TRBV12-4 to TRBJ2-1; TRBD1 matches at 8 bases. V was clipped by 5 bases and J by 9 bases; unmatched bases: 9. This CDR3 has 14 amino acids. The CDR3 nucleotides read TGTGCCAGCAGTCCGGAGACAGGGGTTAGTGAGCAGTTCTTC. Amino acids: CASSPETGVSEQFF.

This chain connects TRBV12-3 or TRBV12-4 to TRBJ2-7; no reliable D call. The CDR3 sequence is 14 residues long. Trimming shortened V by 0 bases and J by 6 bases, and 12 bases separated the two germline ends. This CDR3 is CASSLALSLTEQYF. The CDR3 coding sequence is TGTGCCAGCAGTTTAGCGCTTAGCCTCACCGAGCAGTACTTC.

This clonotype was counted ten times or more. V gene TRBV3-2 combines with J gene TRBJ1-6; the table's D call TRBD1 went unverified against the DNA. TRBV3-2 is described as a pseudogene. This CDR3 has 19 amino acids. Here the CDR3 reads CASSQFPPGQGNYNSPLHF. CDR3 coding DNA: TGTGCCAGCAGCCAATTTCCCCCGGGACAGGGAAATTATAATTCACCCCTCCACTTT.

This sequence joins TRBV20-1 and TRBJ2-7; D call uncertain. In germline, CDR1 is DFQATT, CDR2 SNEGSKA (reference sequence). Deletions cut 5 bases from V and 2 bases from J, with 19 bases between. The CDR3 covers 15 residues. DNA of the CDR3: TGCAGTGCTGCGCTACCCGTAGACGGAACCTACGAGCAGTACTTC. Amino acids: CSAALPVDGTYEQYF.

Only a few counts were recorded for this clonotype. V usage is TRBV7-2 and J usage is TRBJ2-3, with a weak D call TRBD2 (6 bases). This CDR3 is built from 15 residues. Germline CDR1 and CDR2: SGHTA and FQGNSA. V lost 2 bases, J lost 4 bases, and 13 bases lay in between. CDR3 loop: CASSLRRGWADTQYF. The DNA of the CDR3 is TGTGCCAGCAGCTTAAGGCGGGGTTGGGCAGATACGCAGTATTTT.

This clonotype was detected ten times or more. The V call is TRBV7-9, the J call TRBJ1-1; 7 bases fit TRBD1. J gave up 4 bases and V 5 bases, and 7 bases lay outside the gene matches. The CDR3 covers 14 residues. Germline CDR1 and CDR2: SEHNR and FQNEAQ (reference sequence). The CDR3 sequence: CASSLTGRGTEAFF. In DNA, the CDR3 is TGTGCCAGCAGCCTGACAGGGAGGGGCACTGAAGCTTTCTTT. Full variable domain (rest looked up from reference TRBV7-9 and TRBJ1-1): DTGVSQNPRHKITKRGQNVTFRCDPISEHNRLYWYRQTLGQGPEFLTYFQNEAQLEKSRLLSDRFSAERPKGSFSTLEIQRTEQGDSAMYLCASSLTGRGTEAFFGQGTRLTVV.

The chain has TRBV5-4 and TRBJ2-7, with 9 positions matching TRBD2. V was pared by 0 bases and J by 4 bases, with 11 bases of the junction left unmatched. CDR3 length: 17 residues. Germline CDR1 SGHNT, CDR2 YYREEE (reference sequence). The CDR3 loop is CASSLELQRGAVYEQYF. CDR3 DNA: TGTGCCAGCAGCTTGGAACTACAGCGGGGGGCGGTATACGAGCAGTACTTC. The full variable domain, with the rest looked up from reference TRBV5-4 and TRBJ2-7, is ETGVTQSPTHLIKTRGQQVTLRCSSQSGHNTVSWYQQALGQGPQFIFQYYREEENGRGNFPPRFSGLQFPNYSSELNVNALELDDSALYLCASSLELQRGAVYEQYFGPGTRLTVT.

This clonotype was counted ten times or more. The chain is built from TRBV6-4 and TRBJ2-1; a possible D gene is TRBD1 (5 bases). CDR3 length: 13 residues. The V gene lost 0 bases and the J gene lost 9 bases, with 9 bases spanning the gap. Germline CDR1 is MRHNA and CDR2 is SNTAGT. CDR3 in DNA: TGTGCCAGCAGTGACTCGGCCCAGGGTGAGCAGTTCTTC. Translation gives CASSDSAQGEQFF.

This clonotype was seen at least ten times. The chain couples TRBV12-3 or TRBV12-4 to TRBJ1-1; D gene ambiguous. V shed 8 bases and J shed 4 bases, with 20 bases lying between them. The CDR3 contains 15 residues. CDR3 nucleotides: TGTGCCAGCCGCGAGACCTCACCGGGAGGCACTGAAGCTTTCTTT. As protein: CASRETSPGGTEAFF.

This clonotype has ten or more counts. The chain recombines TRBV6-2 or TRBV6-3 with TRBJ2-7; D is tentatively TRBD1 or TRBD2 (5 bases each). The CDR3 totals 15 residues. Germline CDR1 MNHEY, CDR2 SVGEGT. Trimming shortened V by 2 bases and J by 3 bases, and 14 bases separated the two germline ends. CDR3 nucleotide sequence: TGTGCCAGCAGTTACCGGGGCCTCGGGGACTACGAGCAGTACTTC. Protein product: CASSYRGLGDYEQYF.

This clonotype was seen many times. CDR3 sequence: CASSPGTGFGTEAFF. The CDR3 DNA reads TGTGCCAGCTCACCCGGGACAGGGTTCGGCACTGAAGCTTTCTTT. V and J are TRBV18 and TRBJ1-1; 9 nucleotides agree with TRBD1. V lost 3 bases, J lost 4 bases, and 6 bases stayed unmatched. CDR3 length: 15 amino acids. The V gene's germline CDR1 is KGHSH and CDR2 LQKENI. Full variable domain (rest looked up from reference TRBV18 and TRBJ1-1): NAGVMQNPRHLVRRRGQEARLRCSPMKGHSHVYWYRQLPEEGLKFMVYLQKENIIDESGMPKERFSAEFPKEGPSILRIQQVVRGDSAAYFCASSPGTGFGTEAFFGQGTRLTVV.

This clonotype was counted between two and nine times. The chain has TRBV7-9 and TRBJ1-1; 9 bases are shared with TRBD1. Germline lookup yields CDR1 SEHNR and CDR2 FQNEAQ (reference sequence). The CDR3 totals 16 residues. V shed 5 bases, J shed 3 bases, and the junction held 10 bases outside the gene matches. DNA for the CDR3: TGTGCCAGCAGCCTTGGGACAGGGCGCGGGGACACTGAAGCTTTCTTT. Translated, it gives CASSLGTGRGDTEAFF.

A word on this clonotype: Just one base apart from a much larger clone, this may be a read error. This chain connects TRBV20-1 to TRBJ2-2; 8 bases match TRBD2. V lost 6 bases and J lost 8; bases outside the gene matches: 14. Germline lookup yields CDR1 DFQATT and CDR2 SNEGSKA (reference sequence). CDR3 length equals 15 residues. CDR3 bases: TGCAGTGCAATCTCCCCAGCGGGGGTAACGGGGGAGCTGTTTTTT. It specifies CSAISPAGVTGELFF.

The genes are TRBV2 and TRBJ2-7; D unclear. Germline V CDR1 and CDR2: SNHLY, FYNNEI. The CDR3 spans 10 residues. V shed 6 bases and J shed 5 bases, with 5 bases lying between them. CDR3 bases: TGTGCCAGCAGCATACACGAGCAGTACTTC. Protein: CASSIHEQYF.

The table lists this clonotype with a few counts. The chain is built from TRBV5-1 and TRBJ2-7, with no clear D. The CDR3 is 15 residues long. CDR1 and CDR2 (germline): SGHRS, YFSETQ. The germline V and J ends were trimmed by 0 bases and 2 bases, with 12 bases remaining between them. CDR3 sequence: CASSLAPGAPYEQYF. Here the CDR3 DNA reads TGCGCCAGCAGCTTGGCGCCAGGAGCCCCCTACGAGCAGTACTTC.

This clonotype was found many times. V is TRBV6-6 and J is TRBJ1-5; 7 nucleotides line up with TRBD1. Germline CDR1 reads MNHNY; CDR2 reads SVGAGI (reference sequence). The ends lost 7 bases at V and 1 base at J; junction bases unmatched: 7. The CDR3 totals 15 residues. CDR3 bases: TGTGCCAGCACCACAGGGACAGTCAGCAATCAGCCCCAGCATTTT. Translation: CASTTGTVSNQPQHF.

This clonotype was counted ten times or more. Written as DNA, the CDR3 is TGTGCCAGCAGCTTTGAGGGTAATCAGCCCCAGCATTTT. As protein: CASSFEGNQPQHF. The genes are TRBV5-6 and TRBJ1-5, with unresolved D. V was trimmed by 2 bases and J by 4 bases, leaving 7 bases between them. The CDR3 extends over 13 amino acids. Per germline, CDR1 SGHDT and CDR2 YYEEEE.

This clonotype has a count of ten or more. This chain uses TRBV12-3 or TRBV12-4 with TRBJ2-1; 11 bases are shared with TRBD1. The CDR3 is 15 residues long. V lost 6 bases, J lost 2 bases, and 3 bases stayed unmatched. CDR3 sequence reads: CASSPGQGAYNEQFF. CDR3 nucleotide sequence: TGTGCCAGCAGCCCGGGACAGGGGGCCTACAATGAGCAGTTCTTC.

This clonotype was counted only a few times. This chain connects TRBV7-2 to TRBJ2-1; tentative D call: TRBD2 (6 bases). Trimming left V 5 bases short and J 4 bases short, with 15 bases between. Germline CDR1 reads SGHTA; CDR2 reads FQGNSA. The CDR3 runs to 15 residues. CDR3 DNA sequence: TGTGCCAGCAGCCCTTACACCGGGGGATACAATGAGCAGTTCTTC. Residues: CASSPYTGGYNEQFF.

This clonotype was seen ten or more times. The chain combines TRBV28 with TRBJ1-2; the match to TRBD1 covers 9 bases. Germline-derived CDR1 and CDR2 are MDHEN and SYDVKM. V trimming: 8 bases; J trimming: 6 bases; junction bases outside the gene matches: 13. The CDR3 has 15 amino acids. The CDR3 nucleotides are TGTGCCAGCCCGTATCGGGGACAGGGACCCAATGGCTACACCTTC. Translating it yields CASPYRGQGPNGYTF.

The rearrangement uses TRBV20-1 and TRBJ2-7; the D gene could be TRBD1 or TRBD2 (5 bases each). The germline CDR1 and CDR2 sequences are DFQATT and SNEGSKA (reference sequence). Trimming removed 3 bases at V and 9 bases at J, with 18 bases between. The CDR3 sequence is 13 residues long. The CDR3 region has the DNA TGCAGTGCTAGGGGGCTTCCAGGAGCGGCGCAGTACTTC. This gives the protein CSARGLPGAAQYF.

The chain is built from TRBV7-9 and TRBJ1-1, with TRBD1 as a possible D gene (6 bases). Germline CDR1 SEHNR, CDR2 FQNEAQ (reference sequence). The germline V and J ends were trimmed by 3 bases and 4 bases, with 9 bases remaining between them. This CDR3 comprises 13 residues. DNA of the CDR3: TGTGCCAGCAGCTTCCGGGACACCACTGAAGCTTTCTTT. Its translation is CASSFRDTTEAFF.

This clonotype was found many times. V is TRBV5-1 and J is TRBJ2-5; TRBD2 matches 14 bases. V trimming: 6 bases; J trimming: 3 bases; junction bases outside the gene matches: 1. Germline loops: CDR1 SGHRS, CDR2 YFSETQ. This CDR3 is built from 14 residues. The CDR3, as DNA: TGCGCCAGCATGGGACTAGCGGGAGAAGAGACCCAGTACTTC. Translation: CASMGLAGEETQYF. Full variable domain (missing parts from reference TRBV5-1 and TRBJ2-5): KAGVTQTPRYLIKTRGQQVTLSCSPISGHRSVSWYQQTPGQGLQFLFEYFSETQRNKGNFPGRFSGRQFSNSRSEMNVSTLELGDSALYLCASMGLAGEETQYFGPGTRLLVL.

This clonotype has more than one count but fewer than ten. DNA for the CDR3: TGTGCCAGCAGCACGGACGGGAACACTGAAGCTTTCTTT. Translation gives CASSTDGNTEAFF. This sequence joins TRBV7-2 and TRBJ1-1; D not certain. Germline V lookup: CDR1 SGHTA, CDR2 FQGNSA. Trimming left V 5 bases short and J 1 base short, with 8 bases between. The CDR3 has 13 residues.

In its sample, this clonotype was seen many times. The chain joins TRBV19 to TRBJ2-6; maybe TRBD2 (5 bases). Germline V gene sequence: CDR1 LNHDA, CDR2 SQIVND (reference sequence). The CDR3 has 15 residues. Trimming removed 3 bases from V and 2 bases from J, with 8 bases in between. DNA of the CDR3: TGTGCCAGTAGTATGGTGGAGGCTGGGGCCAACGTCCTGACTTTC. It codes for CASSMVEAGANVLTF. Full variable domain (remainder filled in from reference TRBV19 and TRBJ2-6): DGGITQSPKYLFRKEGQNVTLSCEQNLNHDAMYWYRQDPGQGLRLIYYSQIVNDFQKGDIAEGYSVSREKKESFPLTVTSAQKNPTAFYLCASSMVEAGANVLTFGAGSRLTVL.

This clonotype was observed many times. V usage is TRBV4-1 and J usage is TRBJ1-5; TRBD1 might be the D (5 bases). This CDR3 has 15 residues. Germline values: CDR1 MGHRA, CDR2 YSYEKL. The V and J ends lost 6 bases and 0 bases respectively, with 12 bases between them. CDR3 DNA sequence: TGCGCCAGCAGTTGGGGGAGCTATAGCAATCAGCCCCAGCATTTT. Encoded protein: CASSWGSYSNQPQHF.

This clonotype was detected ten times or more. The rearrangement uses TRBV5-1 and TRBJ1-4; TRBD1 matches at 7 bases. The germline V gene has CDR1 SGHRS and CDR2 YFSETQ. V shed 4 bases and J 8 bases; nucleotides not matched to a gene: 8. CDR3 length: 14 residues. CDR3: CASSPRQGAEKLFF. In DNA form, the CDR3 reads TGCGCCAGCAGCCCGAGACAGGGCGCGGAAAAACTGTTTTTT.